This TCR beta chain came from a study of blood T cell repertoires in COVID-19. Germline CDR1 reads LNHDA; CDR2 reads SQIVND (reference sequence). V lost 0 bases, J lost 0 bases, and 10 bases lay in between. The CDR3 consists of 16 residues. As processed by the authors: Researchers report that nucleated cell counts were estimated from reference gene primer amplification. This table comes from immunoSEQ multiplex PCR, and its TCRdb copy is limited to in-frame clones, with some not included. V and J calls and clone size follow that table, whereas D and trimming were derived from the DNA. The top ten hold 2.5% to 3.5% of the sample, which has about 340,000 clones, over 70% seen once.

Sequencing input: peripheral blood. The source of this sequence is a man aged 30-40 years with active or convalescent COVID-19. The V and J genes are TRBV19 and TRBJ2-3, with D possibly being TRBD2 (6 bases). The CDR3 DNA follows: TGTGCCAGTAGTATAGATAGCGGAACTAGCACAGATACGCAGTATTTT. It yields the protein CASSIDSGTSTDTQYF.